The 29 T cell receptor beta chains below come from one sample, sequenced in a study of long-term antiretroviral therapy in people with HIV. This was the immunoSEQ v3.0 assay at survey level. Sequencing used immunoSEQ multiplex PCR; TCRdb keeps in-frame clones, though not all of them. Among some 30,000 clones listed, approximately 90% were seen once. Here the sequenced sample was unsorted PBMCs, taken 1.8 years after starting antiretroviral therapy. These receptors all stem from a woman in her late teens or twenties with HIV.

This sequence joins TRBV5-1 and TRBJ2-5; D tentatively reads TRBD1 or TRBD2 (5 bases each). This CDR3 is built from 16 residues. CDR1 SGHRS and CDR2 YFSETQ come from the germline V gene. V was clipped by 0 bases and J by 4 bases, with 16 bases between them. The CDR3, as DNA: TGCGCCAGCAGCTTGGATGTAGCCGGGGCCGGAGAGACCCAGTACTTC. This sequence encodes CASSLDVAGAGETQYF.

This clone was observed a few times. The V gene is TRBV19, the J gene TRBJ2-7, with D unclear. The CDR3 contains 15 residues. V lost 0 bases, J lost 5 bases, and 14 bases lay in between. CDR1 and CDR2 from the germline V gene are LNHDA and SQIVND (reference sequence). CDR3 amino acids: CASSIEYGSGDEQYF. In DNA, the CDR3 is TGTGCCAGTAGTATAGAGTACGGCTCTGGGGACGAGCAGTACTTC.

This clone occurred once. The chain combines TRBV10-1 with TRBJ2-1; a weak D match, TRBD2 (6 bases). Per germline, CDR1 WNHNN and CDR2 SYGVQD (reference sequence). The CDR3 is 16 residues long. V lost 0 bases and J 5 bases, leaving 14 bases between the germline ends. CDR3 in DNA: TGCGCCAGCAGTGAGTCGTGGGGGGTGTCCGACAATGAGCAGTTCTTC. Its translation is CASSESWGVSDNEQFF.

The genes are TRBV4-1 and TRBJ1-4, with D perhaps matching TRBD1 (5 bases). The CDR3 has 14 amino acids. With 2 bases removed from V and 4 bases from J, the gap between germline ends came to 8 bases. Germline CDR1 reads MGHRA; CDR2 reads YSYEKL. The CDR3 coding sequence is TGCGCCAGCAGCCAACGACAGCGTAATGAAAAACTGTTTTTT. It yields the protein CASSQRQRNEKLFF.

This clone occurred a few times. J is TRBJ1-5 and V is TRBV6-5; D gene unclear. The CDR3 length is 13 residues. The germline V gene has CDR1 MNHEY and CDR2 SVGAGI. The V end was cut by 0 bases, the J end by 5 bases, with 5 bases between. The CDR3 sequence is CASSYSKDQPQHF. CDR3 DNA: TGTGCCAGCAGTTACTCGAAGGATCAGCCCCAGCATTTT.

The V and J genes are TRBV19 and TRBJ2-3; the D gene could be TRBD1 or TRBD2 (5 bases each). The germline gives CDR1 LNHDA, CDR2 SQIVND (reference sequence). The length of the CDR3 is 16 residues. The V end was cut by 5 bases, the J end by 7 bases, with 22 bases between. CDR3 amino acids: CASSSNRDLLPHTQYF. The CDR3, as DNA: TGTGCCAGTAGTTCGAACCGGGACCTACTTCCTCATACGCAGTATTTT.

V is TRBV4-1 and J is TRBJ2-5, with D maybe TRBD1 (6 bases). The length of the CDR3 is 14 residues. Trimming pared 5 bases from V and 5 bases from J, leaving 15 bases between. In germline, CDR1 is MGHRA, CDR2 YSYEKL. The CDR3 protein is CASSFSPGAETQYF. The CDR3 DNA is TGCGCCAGCAGCTTCTCTCCAGGGGCGGAGACCCAGTACTTC.

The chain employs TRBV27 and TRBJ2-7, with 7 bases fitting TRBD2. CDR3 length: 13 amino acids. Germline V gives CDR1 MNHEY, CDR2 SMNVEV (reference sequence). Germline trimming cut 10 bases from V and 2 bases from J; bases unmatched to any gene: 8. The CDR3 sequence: CATRRSGPYEQYF. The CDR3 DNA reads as TGTGCCACCAGACGTAGCGGGCCCTACGAGCAGTACTTC.

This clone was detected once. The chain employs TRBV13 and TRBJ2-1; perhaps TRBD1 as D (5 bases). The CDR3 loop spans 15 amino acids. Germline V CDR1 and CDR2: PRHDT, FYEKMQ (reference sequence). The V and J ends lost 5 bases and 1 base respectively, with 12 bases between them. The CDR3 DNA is TGTGCCAGCAGCGCGGACACCTTTTCCTACAATGAGCAGTTCTTC. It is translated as CASSADTFSYNEQFF.

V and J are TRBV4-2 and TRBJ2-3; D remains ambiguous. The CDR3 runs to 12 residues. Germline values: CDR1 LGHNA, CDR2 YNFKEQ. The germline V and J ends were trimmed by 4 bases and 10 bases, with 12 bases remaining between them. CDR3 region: CASSPWAGSQYF. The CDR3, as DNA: TGTGCCAGCAGCCCCTGGGCCGGATCGCAGTATTTT.

The CDR3 DNA follows: TGTGCCAGCAGCTTAGTACCGGCTGCTGAAGCTTTCTTT. Translated: CASSLVPAAEAFF. This chain uses TRBV7-9 with TRBJ1-1, with no clear D. The CDR3 has 13 residues. The germline CDR1 and CDR2 sequences are SEHNR and FQNEAQ (reference sequence). V gave up 1 base and J gave up 6 bases, with 9 bases separating them.

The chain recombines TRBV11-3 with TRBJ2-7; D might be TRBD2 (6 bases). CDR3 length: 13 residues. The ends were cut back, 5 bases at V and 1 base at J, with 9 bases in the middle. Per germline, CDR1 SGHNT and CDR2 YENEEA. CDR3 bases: TGTGCCAGCAGCAACGGGACTTCCTACGAGCAGTACTTC. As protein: CASSNGTSYEQYF.

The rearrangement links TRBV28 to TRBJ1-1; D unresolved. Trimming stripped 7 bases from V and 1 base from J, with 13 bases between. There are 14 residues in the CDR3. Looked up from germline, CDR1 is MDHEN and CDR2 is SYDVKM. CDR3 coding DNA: TGTGCCAGCATTACGGGTAGCAGGAACACTGAAGCTTTCTTT. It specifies CASITGSRNTEAFF.

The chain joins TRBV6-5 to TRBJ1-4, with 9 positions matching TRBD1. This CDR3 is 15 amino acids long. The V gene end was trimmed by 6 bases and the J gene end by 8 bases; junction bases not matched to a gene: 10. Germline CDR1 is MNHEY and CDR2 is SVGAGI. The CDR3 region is CASRVKQGAREKLFF. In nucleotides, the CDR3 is TGTGCCAGCAGGGTAAAACAGGGGGCGCGCGAAAAACTGTTTTTT.

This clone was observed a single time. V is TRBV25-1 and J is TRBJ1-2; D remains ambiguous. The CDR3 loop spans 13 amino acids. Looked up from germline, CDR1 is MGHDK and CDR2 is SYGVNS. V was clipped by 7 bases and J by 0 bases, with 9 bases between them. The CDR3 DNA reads TGTGCCAGCAAAGAGGGAGCTAACTATGGCTACACCTTC. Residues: CASKEGANYGYTF.

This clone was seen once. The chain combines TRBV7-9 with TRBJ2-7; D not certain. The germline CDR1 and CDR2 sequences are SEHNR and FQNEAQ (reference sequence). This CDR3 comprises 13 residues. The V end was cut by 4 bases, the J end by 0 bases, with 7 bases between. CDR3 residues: CASSWSFSYEQYF. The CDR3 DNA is TGTGCCAGCAGCTGGAGCTTCTCCTACGAGCAGTACTTC.

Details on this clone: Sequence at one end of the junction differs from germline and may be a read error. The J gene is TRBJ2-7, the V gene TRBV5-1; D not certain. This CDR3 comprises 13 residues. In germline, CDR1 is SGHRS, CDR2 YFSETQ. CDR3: CASSLDPLSEQYF. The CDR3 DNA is TGTGCCAGCAGCTTGGACCCCCTTAGCGAGCAGTACTTC.

CDR3 loop: CASTVSSTGAYEQYF. The CDR3 DNA reads as TGTGCCAGCACCGTAAGTAGTACAGGAGCCTACGAGCAGTACTTC. The chain combines TRBV7-9 with TRBJ2-7; perhaps TRBD1 as D (5 bases). This CDR3 has 15 residues. Germline V gives CDR1 SEHNR, CDR2 FQNEAQ (reference sequence). Trimming took off 7 bases at V and 2 bases at J, with 18 bases between the two ends. The full variable domain, its missing parts supplied by reference TRBV7-9 and TRBJ2-7, is DTGVSQNPRHKITKRGQNVTFRCDPISEHNRLYWYRQTLGQGPEFLTYFQNEAQLEKSRLLSDRFSAERPKGSFSTLEIQRTEQGDSAMYLCASTVSSTGAYEQYFGPGTRLTVT.

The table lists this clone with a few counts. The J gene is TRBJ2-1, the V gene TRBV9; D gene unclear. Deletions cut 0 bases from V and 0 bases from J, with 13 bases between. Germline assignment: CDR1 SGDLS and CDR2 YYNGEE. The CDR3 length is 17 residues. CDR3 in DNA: TGTGCCAGCAGCGTAGGCCCGCAGGTTAGCTCCTACAATGAGCAGTTCTTC. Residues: CASSVGPQVSSYNEQFF.

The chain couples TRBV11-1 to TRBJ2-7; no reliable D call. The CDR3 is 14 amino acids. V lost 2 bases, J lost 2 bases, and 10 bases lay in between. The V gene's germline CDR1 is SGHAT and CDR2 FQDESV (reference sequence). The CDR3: CASSLSAAAYEQYF. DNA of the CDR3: TGTGCCAGCAGCTTATCTGCGGCAGCCTACGAGCAGTACTTC.

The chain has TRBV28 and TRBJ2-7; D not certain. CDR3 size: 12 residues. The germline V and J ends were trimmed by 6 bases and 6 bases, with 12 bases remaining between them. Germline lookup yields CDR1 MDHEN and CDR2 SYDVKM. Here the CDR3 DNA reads TGTGCCAGCAGGCTTCCGGCAGGCGAGCAGTACTTC. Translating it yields CASRLPAGEQYF.

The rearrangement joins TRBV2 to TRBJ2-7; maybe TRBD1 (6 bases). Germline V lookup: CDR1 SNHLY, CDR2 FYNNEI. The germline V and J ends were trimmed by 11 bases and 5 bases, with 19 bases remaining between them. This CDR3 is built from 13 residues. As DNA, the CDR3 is TGTGCCCGGCGACAGGCCATGGCCGACGAGCAGTACTTC. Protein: CARRQAMADEQYF.

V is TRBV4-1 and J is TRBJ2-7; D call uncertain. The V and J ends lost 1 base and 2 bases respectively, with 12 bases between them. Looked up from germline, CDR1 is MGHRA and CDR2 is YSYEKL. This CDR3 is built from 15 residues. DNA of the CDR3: TGCGCCAGCAGCCAAGCACCGCTTCCTACCTACGAGCAGTACTTC. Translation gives CASSQAPLPTYEQYF.

In DNA form, the CDR3 reads TGTGCCAGTTCCACCTGGAACACTGAAGCTTTCTTT. It yields the protein CASSTWNTEAFF. The chain couples TRBV14 to TRBJ1-1; no clear D. CDR3 length: 12 residues. Deletions cut 9 bases from V and 1 base from J, with 9 bases between. The V gene's germline CDR1 is SGHDN and CDR2 FVKESK. The entire variable domain, with the rest obtained from reference TRBV14 and TRBJ1-1, is as follows: EAGVTQFPSHSVIEKGQTVTLRCDPISGHDNLYWYRRVMGKEIKFLLHFVKESKQDESGMPNNRFLAERTGGTYSTLKVQPAELEDSGVYFCASSTWNTEAFFGQGTRLTVV.

The CDR3 here is CASTLGSEQFF. As DNA, the CDR3 is TGTGCCAGCACGCTTGGGAGTGAGCAGTTCTTC. V gene TRBV2 combines with J gene TRBJ2-1; TRBD2 is a possible D gene (5 bases). Trimming removed 7 bases from V and 9 bases from J, with 10 bases in between. Germline V gene data show CDR1 as SNHLY and CDR2 as FYNNEI. This CDR3 is built from 11 residues.

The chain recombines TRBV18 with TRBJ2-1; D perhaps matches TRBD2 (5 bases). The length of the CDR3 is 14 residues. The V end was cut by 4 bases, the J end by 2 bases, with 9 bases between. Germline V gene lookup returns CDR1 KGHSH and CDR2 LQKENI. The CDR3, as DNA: TGTGCCAGCTCACAAAGCGGAGCCTACAATGAGCAGTTCTTC. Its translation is CASSQSGAYNEQFF.

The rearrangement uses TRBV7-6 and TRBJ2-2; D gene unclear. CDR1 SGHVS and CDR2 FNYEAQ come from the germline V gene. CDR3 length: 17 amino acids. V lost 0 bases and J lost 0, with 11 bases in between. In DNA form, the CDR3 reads TGTGCCAGCAGCTTAGCGGAGTACCGCGCGAACACCGGGGAGCTGTTTTTT. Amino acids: CASSLAEYRANTGELFF.

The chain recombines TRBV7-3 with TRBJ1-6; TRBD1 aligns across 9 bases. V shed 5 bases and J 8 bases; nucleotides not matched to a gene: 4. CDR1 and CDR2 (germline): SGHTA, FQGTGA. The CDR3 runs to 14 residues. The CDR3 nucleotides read TGTGCCAGCAGCCCTACAGGGGGCTATTCACCCCTCCACTTT. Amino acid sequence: CASSPTGGYSPLHF. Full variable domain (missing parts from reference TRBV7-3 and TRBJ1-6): GAGVSQTPSNKVTEKGKYVELRCDPISGHTALYWYRQSLGQGPEFLIYFQGTGAADDSGLPNDRFFAVRPEGSVSTLKIQRTERGDSAVYLCASSPTGGYSPLHFGNGTRLTVT.

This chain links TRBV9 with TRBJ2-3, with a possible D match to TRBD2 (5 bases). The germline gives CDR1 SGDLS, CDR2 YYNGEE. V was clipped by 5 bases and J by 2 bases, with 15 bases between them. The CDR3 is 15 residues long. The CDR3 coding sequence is TGTGCCAGCAGTTGGGGTGAGGGTTCCACAGATACGCAGTATTTT. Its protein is CASSWGEGSTDTQYF.